The sequence of this T cell receptor beta chain was determined in a study of T cells after yellow fever vaccination. Study at large: It was SMART-Seq v4 Ultra Low Input that prepared the fractions with low cell numbers.

Via MiXCR, TCRdb re-called the 5' RACE reads, giving one row per CDR3 protein. Of 150,000 to 200,000 distinct CDR3 sequences in the sample, approximately 6.2% were seen once. For this clonotype: Its matching antigen is unknown.

Study-wide results and limits: Primary-vaccination clones mostly resurfaced post-booster (96% CD4, approximately 89% CD8). Only a minor proportion of clonotypes was detected across both CD4 and CD8 compartments.

The CDR3 consists of 13 residues. Trimming stripped 7 bases from V and 8 bases from J, with 12 bases between. Germline V gene sequence: CDR1 MNHNS, CDR2 SASEGT. The rearrangement joins TRBV6-1 to TRBJ1-6, with no clear D. The sample was CD4+ T cells sorted from PBMCs, taken on the day of the first yellow fever vaccination. The receptor was derived from a man between 18 and 29 years old who received the YFV17D yellow fever vaccine. Written as DNA, the CDR3 is TGTGCCAGCAACCTGGACCCGTATTCACCCCTCCACTTT. Translated: CASNLDPYSPLHF.